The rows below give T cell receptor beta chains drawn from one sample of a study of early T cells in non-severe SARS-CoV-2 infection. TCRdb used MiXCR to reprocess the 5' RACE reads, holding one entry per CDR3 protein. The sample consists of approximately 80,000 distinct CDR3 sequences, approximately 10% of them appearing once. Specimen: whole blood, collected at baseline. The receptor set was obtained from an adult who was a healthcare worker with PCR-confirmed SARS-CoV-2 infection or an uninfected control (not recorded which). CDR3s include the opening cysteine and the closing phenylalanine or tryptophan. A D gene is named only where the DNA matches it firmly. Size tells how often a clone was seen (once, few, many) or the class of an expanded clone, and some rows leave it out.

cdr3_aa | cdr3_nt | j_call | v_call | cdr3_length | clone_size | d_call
CASRRTGSYEQYF | TGTGCCAGCAGGAGGACGGGATCCTACGAGCAGTACTTC | TRBJ2-7 | TRBV27 | 13 | . | .
CASSSFSGRGQPQHF | TGTGCCAGCAGCTCATTCTCAGGCCGGGGACAGCCCCAGCATTTT | TRBJ1-5 | TRBV5-5 | 15 | many | .
CASSLGGRTETQYF | TGTGCCAGCAGCTTGGGAGGGAGAACAGAGACCCAGTACTTC | TRBJ2-5 | TRBV11-2 | 14 | many | TRBD2
CASSAKTGAGANVLTF | TGTGCCAGCAGCGCGAAAACAGGGGCTGGGGCCAACGTCCTGACTTTC | TRBJ2-6 | TRBV5-4 | 16 | many | TRBD1
CASDPRALAGCTQYF | TGTGCCAGCGACCCTAGGGCGCTAGCGGGGTGCACCCAGTACTTC | TRBJ2-5 | TRBV21-1 | 15 | few | .
CASSLSLARSHEQYF | TGTGCCAGCAGTTTAAGTTTAGCTAGGTCCCACGAGCAGTACTTC | TRBJ2-7 | TRBV12-3/TRBV12-4 | 15 | . | .
CASGATATNEKLFF | TGTGCCAGCGGGGCCACCGCAACTAATGAAAAACTGTTTTTT | TRBJ1-4 | TRBV28 | 14 | many | .
CSVGRGAPADTQYF | TGCAGCGTTGGACGAGGAGCCCCTGCAGATACGCAGTATTTT | TRBJ2-3 | TRBV29-1 | 14 | few | .
CASSYRTGRSGANVLTF | TGTGCCAGCAGTTACAGGACAGGCCGATCTGGGGCCAACGTCCTGACTTTC | TRBJ2-6 | TRBV6-5 | 17 | few | TRBD1
CASSSPPDSFSYEQYF | TGTGCCAGCAGCTCACCTCCGGACAGTTTCTCCTACGAGCAGTACTTC | TRBJ2-7 | TRBV5-6 | 16 | many | .
CASSLGGTGAGNTIYF | TGTGCCAGCAGCTTAGGGGGGACAGGGGCTGGAAACACCATATATTTT | TRBJ1-3 | TRBV7-2 | 16 | many | TRBD1
CSASPPTGDYTEAFF | TGCAGTGCTAGTCCTCCGACAGGTGACTACACTGAAGCTTTCTTT | TRBJ1-1 | TRBV20-1 | 15 | . | .
CASSGGLAVMEQFF | TGTGCCAGCAGTGGAGGACTAGCGGTCATGGAGCAGTTCTTC | TRBJ2-1 | TRBV25-1 | 14 | . | TRBD2
CASRHRTGYDEQYF | TGTGCCAGCCGCCATCGGACAGGGTACGACGAGCAGTACTTC | TRBJ2-7 | TRBV10-3 | 14 | few | TRBD1
CASSPPLVNEQFF | TGTGCCAGCTCACCACCTTTGGTCAATGAGCAGTTCTTC | TRBJ2-1 | TRBV18 | 13 | . | .
CASSPSGANTEAFF | TGTGCCAGCTCACCATCGGGGGCGAACACTGAAGCTTTCTTT | TRBJ1-1 | TRBV18 | 14 | . | .
CSGLRDGSYEQYF | TGCAGTGGGCTCCGGGACGGCTCCTACGAGCAGTACTTC | TRBJ2-7 | TRBV20-1 | 13 | . | .
CASSLRDTTYEQYF | TGTGCCAGCAGCCTCCGGGACACTACCTACGAGCAGTACTTC | TRBJ2-7 | TRBV7-2 | 14 | . | .
CASSAGTGFEERLFF | TGTGCCAGCAGTGCCGGGACAGGGTTTGAGGAGAGACTGTTTTTT | TRBJ1-4 | TRBV28 | 15 | . | TRBD1
CASSDTYEQYF | TGTGCCAGCAGTGACACCTACGAGCAGTACTTC | TRBJ2-7 | TRBV6-2/TRBV6-3 | 11 | . | .
CSAKDKTVSTDTQYF | TGCAGTGCTAAGGACAAAACCGTAAGCACAGATACGCAGTATTTT | TRBJ2-3 | TRBV20-1 | 15 | few | .
CASSLGDRGRVMGAFF | TGTGCCAGCAGTTTGGGTGACAGGGGGCGTGTAATGGGAGCTTTCTTT | TRBJ1-1 | TRBV28 | 16 | . | TRBD1
CASSLDPHRGGGELFF | TGTGCCAGCAGCTTGGATCCCCACCGAGGGGGCGGGGAGCTGTTTTTT | TRBJ2-2 | TRBV5-4 | 16 | few | .
CASSEWTSVDRVGYTF | TGTGCCAGCAGTGAATGGACCAGTGTCGACCGTGTTGGCTACACCTTC | TRBJ1-2 | TRBV28 | 16 | many | .
CASSIRTGTGNQPQHF | TGTGCCAGCAGTATTCGGACAGGGACGGGCAATCAGCCCCAGCATTTT | TRBJ1-5 | TRBV6-2/TRBV6-3 | 16 | many | TRBD1
CASKRDRTYEQYF | TGTGCCAGCAAGCGAGACAGGACCTACGAGCAGTACTTC | TRBJ2-7 | TRBV2 | 13 | few | .